This T cell receptor beta chain was observed in a study of T cell responses to AZD1222 COVID-19 vaccine. General observations from the study: The donors showed a predominance of white British ancestry and of females, with possible underestimation of clonal diversity. Of the AZD1222 recipients, only 6 or 7 were seropositive at baseline.

This clone showed up just once. Its antigen remains unidentified. This CDR3 spans 16 amino acids. After removal of 7 bases from V and 2 bases from J, the junction contained 8 bases not matched to a gene. Germline V gene sequence: CDR1 SNHLY, CDR2 FYNNEI. Pooled samples include second doses given at about 4 or 12 weeks. Clones were read by immunoSEQ multiplex PCR, and TCRdb kept only the in-frame ones, dropping some. The table shows 120,000 or so clones, with 80% to 90% occurring only once. The sequence came from an adult who received the AZD1222 COVID-19 vaccine. The sequences come from peripheral blood, collected 28 days after the second AZD1222 dose. The chain carries TRBV2 and TRBJ1-4; 9 bases align to TRBD1. CDR3 DNA: TGTGCCAGCACCACGACAGGGGGTCTTACTAATGAAAAACTGTTTTTT. This codes for CASTTTGGLTNEKLFF.